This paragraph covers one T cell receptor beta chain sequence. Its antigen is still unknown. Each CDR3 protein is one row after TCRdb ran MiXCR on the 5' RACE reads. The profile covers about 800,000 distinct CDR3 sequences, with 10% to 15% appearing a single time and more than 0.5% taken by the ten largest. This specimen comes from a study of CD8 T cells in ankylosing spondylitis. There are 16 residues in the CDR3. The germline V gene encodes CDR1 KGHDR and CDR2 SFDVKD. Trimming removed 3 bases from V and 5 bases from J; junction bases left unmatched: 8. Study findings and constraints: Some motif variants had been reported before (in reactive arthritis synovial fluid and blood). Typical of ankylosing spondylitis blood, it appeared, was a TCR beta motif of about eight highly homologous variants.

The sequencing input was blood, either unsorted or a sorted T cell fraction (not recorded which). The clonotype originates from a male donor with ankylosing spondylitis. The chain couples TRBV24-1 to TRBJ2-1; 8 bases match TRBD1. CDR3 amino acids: CATSDPPRTGNNEQFF. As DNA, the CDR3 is TGTGCCACCAGTGATCCTCCTAGGACAGGGAACAATGAGCAGTTCTTC.